The clone carrying this T cell receptor beta chain came up many times. Based on a CD8+CD4-CCR7+CD45RA+ profile, naive CD8 T cells were sorted. This sample is part of a study of molecular identifiers for immune sequencing clone quantification. Germline V CDR1 and CDR2: MGHRA, YSYEKL. The CDR3 has 18 residues. With 0 bases removed from V and 2 bases from J, the gap between germline ends came to 16 bases. Via MiXCR, TCRdb re-called the PCR reads, giving one row per CDR3 protein. The repertoire consists of 60,000 to 70,000 distinct CDR3 sequences, with 17% occurring once and the leading ten covering approximately 1.4%.

The sequenced material came from naive CD8+ T cells from blood, with Jurkat cell RNA spiked in. The subset is: FACS-sorted CD8+CD4-CCR7+CD45RA+ naive T cells. This receptor was taken from a human donor in good health. Some libraries in this study had Jurkat cell RNA spiked in. The chain combines TRBV4-1 with TRBJ2-2; tentatively, D is TRBD1 (6 bases). The CDR3 region is CASSQDSQDSLNTGELFF. The CDR3 region has the DNA TGCGCCAGCAGCCAAGATAGCCAGGACAGTCTAAACACCGGGGAGCTGTTTTTT.